A single sample is the source of the 10 T cell receptor beta chains below, sequenced in a study of shared clonotypes between healthy human individuals. Terminally differentiated effector memory CD45RA+ cells were excluded from the naive CD8 cells, which were CD45RO-negative and positively selected for CCR7. The data were produced by immunoSEQ multiplex PCR, yet TCRdb's version contains in-frame clones alone and is incomplete. In the table there are approximately 600,000 clones, approximately 95% of which are singletons. The sequencing input was naive CD8+ T cells sorted from blood. The receptors derive from a woman aged 30 to 39 in good health.

The V gene is TRBV7-9, the J gene TRBJ1-1; no clear D gene. The V gene's germline CDR1 is SEHNR and CDR2 FQNEAQ (reference sequence). This CDR3 has 13 residues. The V end lost 10 bases, the J end lost 5 bases, and 17 bases lay between the germline ends. CDR3 DNA: TGTGCCATCCCAAGGGAGGGAAGGACTGAAGCTTTCTTT. Amino acid sequence: CAIPREGRTEAFF.

The J gene is TRBJ2-5, the V gene TRBV19, with no clear D. Trimming removed 3 bases from V and 1 base from J, with 18 bases in between. This CDR3 is 17 amino acids long. Germline V lookup: CDR1 LNHDA, CDR2 SQIVND (reference sequence). The CDR3 DNA is TGTGCCAGTAGTATGGGATTGGGCAGATCACTCCAAGAGACCCAGTACTTC. It translates to CASSMGLGRSLQETQYF.

J is TRBJ2-7 and V is TRBV29-1, with D maybe TRBD1 (6 bases). Trimming pared 6 bases from V and 2 bases from J, leaving 20 bases between. The CDR3 is 15 residues long. Germline assignment: CDR1 SQVTM and CDR2 ANQGSEA. For the CDR3, the DNA is TGCAGCGTCCGGGACACAACCACTAACACCTACGAGCAGTACTTC. This sequence encodes CSVRDTTTNTYEQYF.

The chain combines TRBV7-9 with TRBJ1-2; D gene ambiguous. CDR3 length: 13 residues. Trimming removed 10 bases from V and 7 bases from J, with 19 bases in between. Germline CDR1 is SEHNR and CDR2 is FQNEAQ (reference sequence). The DNA for the CDR3 is TGTGCCATCCTAAAAAGATCGAGTGGTGGCTACACCTTC. This translates into CAILKRSSGGYTF.

This clone has more than one count but fewer than ten. V is TRBV2 and J is TRBJ1-2, with D uncertain. Germline lookup yields CDR1 SNHLY and CDR2 FYNNEI. This CDR3 spans 11 amino acids. The V and J ends lost 3 bases and 11 bases respectively, with 10 bases between them. CDR3 sequence (DNA): TGTGCCAGCAGTGAGCCCCTCCCGTACACCTTC. It yields the protein CASSEPLPYTF.

In this sample, this clone turned up once. The rearrangement uses TRBV4-1 and TRBJ1-2, with D possibly being TRBD1 (5 bases). The V gene lost 3 bases and the J gene lost 4 bases, with 9 bases spanning the gap. The CDR3 totals 13 residues. From germline, CDR1 is MGHRA and CDR2 YSYEKL. The CDR3 protein is CASSHQGSYGYTF. CDR3 nucleotides: TGCGCCAGCAGCCACCAGGGATCCTATGGCTACACCTTC.

As DNA, the CDR3 is TGTGCCAGCACCATGACCTCTGGGGCCAACGTCCTGACTTTC. Encoded protein: CASTMTSGANVLTF. V and J are TRBV7-9 and TRBJ2-6, with D unresolved. Trimming stripped 7 bases from V and 0 bases from J, with 7 bases between. The CDR3 sequence is 14 residues long. Per germline, CDR1 SEHNR and CDR2 FQNEAQ (reference sequence).

The rearrangement joins TRBV27 to TRBJ2-7; D assignment may be TRBD1 or TRBD2 (5 bases each). The CDR3 totals 14 residues. From germline, CDR1 is MNHEY and CDR2 SMNVEV (reference sequence). Deletions cut 6 bases from V and 6 bases from J, with 18 bases between. The chain's CDR3 is CASRPGAPQSEQYF. In DNA, the CDR3 is TGTGCCAGCAGGCCCGGGGCCCCTCAGAGCGAGCAGTACTTC.

V usage is TRBV14 and J usage is TRBJ1-2; D is possibly TRBD1 (5 bases). This CDR3 is 14 amino acids long. V shed 2 bases and J shed 3 bases, with 10 bases lying between them. Germline CDR1 is SGHDN and CDR2 is FVKESK. DNA for the CDR3: TGTGCCAGCAGCCAATCGGACACCTACTATGGCTACACCTTC. It translates to CASSQSDTYYGYTF.

This chain uses TRBV5-1 with TRBJ1-1; D is unresolved. The CDR3 loop spans 15 amino acids. CDR1 is SGHRS and CDR2 is YFSETQ in the germline V gene. Trimming removed 1 base at V and 0 bases at J, with 10 bases between. The CDR3 loop is CASSLSREMNTEAFF. The CDR3 bases are TGCGCCAGCAGCTTGAGTCGGGAGATGAACACTGAAGCTTTCTTT.